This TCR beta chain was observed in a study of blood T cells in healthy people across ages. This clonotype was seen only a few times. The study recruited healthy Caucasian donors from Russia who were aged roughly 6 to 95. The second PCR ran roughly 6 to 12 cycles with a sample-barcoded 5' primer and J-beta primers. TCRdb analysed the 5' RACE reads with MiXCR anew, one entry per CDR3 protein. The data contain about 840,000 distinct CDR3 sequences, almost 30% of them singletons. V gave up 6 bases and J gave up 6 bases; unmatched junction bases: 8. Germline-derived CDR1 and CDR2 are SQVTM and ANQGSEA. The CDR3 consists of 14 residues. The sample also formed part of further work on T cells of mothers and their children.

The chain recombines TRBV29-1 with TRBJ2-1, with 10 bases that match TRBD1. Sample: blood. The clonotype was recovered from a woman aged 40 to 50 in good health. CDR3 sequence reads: CSVHRDRGSNEQFF. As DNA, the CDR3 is TGCAGCGTGCACCGGGACAGGGGATCCAATGAGCAGTTCTTC.